The rows below give T cell receptor beta chains drawn from one sample of a study of blood T cell repertoires in COVID-19. Libraries were prepared by immunoSEQ multiplex PCR; TCRdb keeps only in-frame clonotypes and omits some of them. In the table there are roughly 70,000 clones, roughly four fifths of which are singletons. Sequencing was performed on peripheral blood. Receptor source: a man between 65 and 85 years old with COVID-19, enrolled during active disease. Each CDR3 is given with its conserved first and last residue. The D gene is left open where the match is weak. Rows may omit the clone size; those that give it use once, few, many or a size class.

J: TRBJ1-1; size: many; V: TRBV19; D: TRBD1; CDR3: CASSISVTGGTEAFF; DNA: TGTGCCAGTAGTATTTCAGTGACAGGGGGGACTGAAGCTTTCTTT
J: TRBJ1-5; size: .; V: TRBV10-3; D: .; CDR3: CAISDRTDNQPQHF; DNA: TGTGCCATCAGTGACCGGACAGACAATCAGCCCCAGCATTTT
J: TRBJ2-2; size: .; V: TRBV27; D: .; CDR3: CASTQLGALNTGELFF; DNA: TGTGCCAGCACCCAATTGGGGGCTTTGAACACCGGGGAGCTGTTTTTT
J: TRBJ2-2; size: .; V: TRBV7-9; D: .; CDR3: CASSLVVGRGSGELFF; DNA: TGTGCCAGCAGCTTAGTAGTCGGGAGAGGGTCCGGGGAGCTGTTTTTT
J: TRBJ2-7; size: .; V: TRBV29-1; D: .; CDR3: CSARGTGRNLEQYF; DNA: TGCAGCGCCCGAGGTACAGGACGGAATCTCGAGCAGTACTTC
J: TRBJ1-2; size: .; V: TRBV28; D: TRBD1; CDR3: CASSAGGRDGYTF; DNA: TGTGCCAGCAGTGCAGGGGGCAGGGATGGCTACACCTTC
J: TRBJ2-7; size: once; V: TRBV7-2; D: TRBD1; CDR3: CASSGQGQGEQYF; DNA: TGTGCCAGCAGCGGACAGGGGCAGGGGGAGCAGTACTTC
J: TRBJ1-4; size: .; V: TRBV7-9; D: TRBD1; CDR3: CASSQRQGSEKLFF; DNA: TGTGCCAGCAGCCAAAGACAGGGGAGTGAAAAACTGTTTTTT
J: TRBJ2-1; size: .; V: TRBV19; D: TRBD2; CDR3: CASSTGLAGWLFF; DNA: TGTGCCAGTAGTACGGGACTAGCGGGATGGTTGTTCTTC
J: TRBJ1-1; size: .; V: TRBV19; D: .; CDR3: CASIVRGGTEAFF; DNA: TGTGCCAGTATCGTCCGGGGAGGGACTGAAGCTTTCTTT
J: TRBJ1-2; size: .; V: TRBV18; D: TRBD1; CDR3: CASSPKTGSYGYTF; DNA: TGTGCCAGCTCACCAAAGACAGGGTCGTATGGCTACACCTTC